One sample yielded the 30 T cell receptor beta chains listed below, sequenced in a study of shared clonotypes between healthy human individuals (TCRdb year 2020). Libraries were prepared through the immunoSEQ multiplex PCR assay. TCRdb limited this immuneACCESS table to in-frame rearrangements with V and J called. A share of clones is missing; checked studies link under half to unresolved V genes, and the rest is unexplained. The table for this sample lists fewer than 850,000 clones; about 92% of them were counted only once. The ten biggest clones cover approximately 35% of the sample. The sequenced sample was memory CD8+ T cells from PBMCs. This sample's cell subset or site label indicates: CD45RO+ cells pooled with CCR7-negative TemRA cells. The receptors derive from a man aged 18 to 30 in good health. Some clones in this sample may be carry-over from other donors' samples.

The CDR3 nucleotides read TGCGCCAGCAGCGGCGAAAGGACTAGCGGGAAGCTGCGGGACAATGAGCAGTTCTTC. Its translation: CASSGERTSGKLRDNEQFF. The chain joins TRBV5-1 to TRBJ2-1; 12 nucleotides match TRBD2. The CDR3 runs to 19 residues. Germline lookup yields CDR1 SGHRS and CDR2 YFSETQ. The trim removed 4 bases at V and 5 bases at J, leaving 16 bases unmatched.

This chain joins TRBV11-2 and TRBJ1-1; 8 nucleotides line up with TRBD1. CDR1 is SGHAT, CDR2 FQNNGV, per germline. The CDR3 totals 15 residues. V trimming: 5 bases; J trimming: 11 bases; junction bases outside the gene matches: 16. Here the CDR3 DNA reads TGTGCCAGCAGCCAAGCTCTACAGGGGGAAGAGGGGGCTTTCTTT. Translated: CASSQALQGEEGAFF.

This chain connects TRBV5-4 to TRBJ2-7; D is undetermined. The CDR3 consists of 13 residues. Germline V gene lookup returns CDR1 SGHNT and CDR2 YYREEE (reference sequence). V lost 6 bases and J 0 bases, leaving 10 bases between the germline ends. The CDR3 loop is CASTVGNSYEQYF. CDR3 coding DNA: TGTGCCAGCACCGTGGGAAACTCCTACGAGCAGTACTTC.

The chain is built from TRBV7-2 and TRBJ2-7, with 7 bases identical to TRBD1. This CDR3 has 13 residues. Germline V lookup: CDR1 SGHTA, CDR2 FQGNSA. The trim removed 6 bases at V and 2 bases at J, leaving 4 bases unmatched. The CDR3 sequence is CASRLTGPYEQYF. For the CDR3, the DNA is TGTGCCAGCAGACTGACAGGGCCCTACGAGCAGTACTTC.

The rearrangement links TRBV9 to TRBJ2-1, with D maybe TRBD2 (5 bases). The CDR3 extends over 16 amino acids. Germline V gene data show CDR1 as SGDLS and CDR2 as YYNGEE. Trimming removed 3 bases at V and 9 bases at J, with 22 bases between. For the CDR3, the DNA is TGTGCCAGCAGCGGTAGTATTGGCGGACTCCCTGTTGAGCAGTTCTTC. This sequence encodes CASSGSIGGLPVEQFF.

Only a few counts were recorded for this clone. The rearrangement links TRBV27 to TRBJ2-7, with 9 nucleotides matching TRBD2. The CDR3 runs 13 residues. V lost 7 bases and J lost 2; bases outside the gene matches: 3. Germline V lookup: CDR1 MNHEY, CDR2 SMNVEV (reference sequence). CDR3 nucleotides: TGTGCCAGCAAGCTAGCGGGACCCTACGAGCAGTACTTC. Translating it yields CASKLAGPYEQYF.

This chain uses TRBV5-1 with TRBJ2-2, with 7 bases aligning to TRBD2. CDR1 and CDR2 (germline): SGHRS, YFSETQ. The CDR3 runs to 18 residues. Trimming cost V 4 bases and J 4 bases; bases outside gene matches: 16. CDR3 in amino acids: CASSVRVVAGSPTGELFF. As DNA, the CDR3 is TGCGCCAGCAGCGTCAGGGTTGTAGCGGGCAGTCCCACCGGGGAGCTGTTTTTT. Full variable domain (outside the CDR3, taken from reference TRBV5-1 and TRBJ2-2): KAGVTQTPRYLIKTRGQQVTLSCSPISGHRSVSWYQQTPGQGLQFLFEYFSETQRNKGNFPGRFSGRQFSNSRSEMNVSTLELGDSALYLCASSVRVVAGSPTGELFFGEGSRLTVL.

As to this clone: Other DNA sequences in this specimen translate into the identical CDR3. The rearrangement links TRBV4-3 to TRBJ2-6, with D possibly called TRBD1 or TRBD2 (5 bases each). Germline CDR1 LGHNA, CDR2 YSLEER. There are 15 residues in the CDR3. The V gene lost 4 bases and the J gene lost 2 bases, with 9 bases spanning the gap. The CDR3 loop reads CASSPGTAGANVLTF. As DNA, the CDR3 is TGCGCCAGCAGCCCAGGGACGGCTGGGGCCAACGTCCTGACTTTC.

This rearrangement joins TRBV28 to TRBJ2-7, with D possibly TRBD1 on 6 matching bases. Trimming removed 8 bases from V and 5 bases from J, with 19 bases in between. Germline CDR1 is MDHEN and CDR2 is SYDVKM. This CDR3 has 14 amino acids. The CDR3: CASSGLQGLNEQYF. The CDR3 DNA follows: TGTGCCAGCTCCGGCCTACAGGGTCTCAACGAGCAGTACTTC.

This chain's CDR3 is CASSSGETRDQPQHF. CDR3 DNA sequence: TGTGCCAGCAGCTCGGGAGAGACGAGGGATCAGCCCCAGCATTTT. The chain combines TRBV7-9 with TRBJ1-5, with unresolved D. From germline, CDR1 is SEHNR and CDR2 FQNEAQ (reference sequence). The CDR3 runs to 15 residues. Trimming cost V 4 bases and J 5 bases, with 15 bases left between them. The variable domain in full, with the rest retrieved from reference TRBV7-9 and TRBJ1-5, is DTGVSQNPRHKITKRGQNVTFRCDPISEHNRLYWYRQTLGQGPEFLTYFQNEAQLEKSRLLSDRFSAERPKGSFSTLEIQRTEQGDSAMYLCASSSGETRDQPQHFGDGTRLSIL.

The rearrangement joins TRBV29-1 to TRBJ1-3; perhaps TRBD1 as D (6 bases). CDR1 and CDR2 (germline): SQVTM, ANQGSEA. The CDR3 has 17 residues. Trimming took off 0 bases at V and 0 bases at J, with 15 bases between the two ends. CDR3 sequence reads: CSVEDSRGQRSGNTIYF. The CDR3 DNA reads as TGCAGCGTTGAAGATAGTAGGGGACAACGCTCTGGAAACACCATATATTTT.

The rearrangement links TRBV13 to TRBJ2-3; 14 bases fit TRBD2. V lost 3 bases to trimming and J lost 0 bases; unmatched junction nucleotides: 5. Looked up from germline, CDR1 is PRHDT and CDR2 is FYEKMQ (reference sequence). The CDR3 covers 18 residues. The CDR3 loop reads CASSFSRLAGGSTDTQYF. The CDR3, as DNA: TGTGCCAGCAGCTTTTCCCGACTAGCGGGAGGGAGCACAGATACGCAGTATTTT.

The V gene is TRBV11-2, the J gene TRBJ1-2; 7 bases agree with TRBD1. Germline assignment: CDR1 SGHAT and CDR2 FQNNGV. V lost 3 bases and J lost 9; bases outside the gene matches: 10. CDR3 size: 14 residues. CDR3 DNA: TGTGCCAGCAGCTTGGGTTACAGGGGTAGCAGCTACACCTTC. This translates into CASSLGYRGSSYTF. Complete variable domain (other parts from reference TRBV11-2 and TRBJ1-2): EAGVAQSPRYKIIEKRQSVAFWCNPISGHATLYWYQQILGQGPKLLIQFQNNGVVDDSQLPKDRFSAERLKGVDSTLKIQPAKLEDSAVYLCASSLGYRGSSYTFGSGTRLTVV.

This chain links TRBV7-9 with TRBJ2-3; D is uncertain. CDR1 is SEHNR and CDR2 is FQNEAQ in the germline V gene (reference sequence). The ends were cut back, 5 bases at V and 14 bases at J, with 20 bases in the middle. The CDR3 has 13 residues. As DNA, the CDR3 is TGTGCCAGCAGCCCCCCGAGGCCACGTATGATGTATTTT. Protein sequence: CASSPPRPRMMYF.

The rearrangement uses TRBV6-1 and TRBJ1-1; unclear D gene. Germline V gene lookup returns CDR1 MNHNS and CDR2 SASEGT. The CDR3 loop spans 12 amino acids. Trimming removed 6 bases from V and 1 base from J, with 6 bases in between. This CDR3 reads CASRPANTEAFF. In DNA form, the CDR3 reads TGTGCCAGCAGGCCAGCGAACACTGAAGCTTTCTTT.

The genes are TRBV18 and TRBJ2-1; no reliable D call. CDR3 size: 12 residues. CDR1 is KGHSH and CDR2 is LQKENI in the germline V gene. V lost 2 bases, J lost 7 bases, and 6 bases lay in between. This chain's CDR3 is CASSPGFNEQFF. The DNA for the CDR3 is TGTGCCAGCTCACCAGGGTTTAATGAGCAGTTCTTC.

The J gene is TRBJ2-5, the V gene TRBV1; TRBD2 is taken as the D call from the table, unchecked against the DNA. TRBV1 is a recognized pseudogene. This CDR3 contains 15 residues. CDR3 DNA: TGCACCAGCCATCTTAGCGGTAGTGGGGGAGAGACCCAGTACTTC. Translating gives CTSHLSGSGGETQYF.

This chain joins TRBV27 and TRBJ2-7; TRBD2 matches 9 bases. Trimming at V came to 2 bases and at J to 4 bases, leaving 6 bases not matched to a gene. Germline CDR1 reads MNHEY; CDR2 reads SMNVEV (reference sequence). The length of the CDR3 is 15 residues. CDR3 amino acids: CASSLIGGRGYEQYF. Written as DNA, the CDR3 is TGTGCCAGCAGTTTAATCGGCGGGAGGGGTTACGAGCAGTACTTC.

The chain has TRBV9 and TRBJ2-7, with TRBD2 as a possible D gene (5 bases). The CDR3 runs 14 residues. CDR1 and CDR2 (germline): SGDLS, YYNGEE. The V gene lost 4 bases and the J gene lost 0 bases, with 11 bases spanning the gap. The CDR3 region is CASSLGISSYEQYF. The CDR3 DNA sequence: TGTGCCAGCAGCCTCGGGATAAGCTCCTACGAGCAGTACTTC.

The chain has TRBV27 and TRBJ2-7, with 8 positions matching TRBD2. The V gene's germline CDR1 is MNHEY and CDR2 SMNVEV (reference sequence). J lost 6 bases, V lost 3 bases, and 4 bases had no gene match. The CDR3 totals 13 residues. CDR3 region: CASSFRGGLEQYF. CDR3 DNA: TGTGCCAGCAGTTTCCGGGGGGGACTCGAGCAGTACTTC.

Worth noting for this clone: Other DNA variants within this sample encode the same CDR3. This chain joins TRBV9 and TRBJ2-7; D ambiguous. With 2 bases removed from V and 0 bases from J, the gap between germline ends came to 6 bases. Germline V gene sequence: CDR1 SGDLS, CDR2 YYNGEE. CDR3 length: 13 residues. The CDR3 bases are TGTGCCAGCAGCGTCGATAGCTCCTACGAGCAGTACTTC. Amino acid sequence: CASSVDSSYEQYF.

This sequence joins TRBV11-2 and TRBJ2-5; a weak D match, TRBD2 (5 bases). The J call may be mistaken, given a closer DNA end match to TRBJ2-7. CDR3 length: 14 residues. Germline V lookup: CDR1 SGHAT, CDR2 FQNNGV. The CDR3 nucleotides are TGTGCCAGCAGCTTAGGATCCGGGGACTACGAGCAGTACTTC. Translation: CASSLGSGDYEQYF.

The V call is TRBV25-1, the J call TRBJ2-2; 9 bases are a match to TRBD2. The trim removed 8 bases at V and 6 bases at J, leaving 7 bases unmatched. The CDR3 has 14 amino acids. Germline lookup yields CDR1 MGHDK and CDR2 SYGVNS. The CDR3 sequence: CASRPSGGPGELFF. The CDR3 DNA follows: TGTGCCAGCCGCCCGAGCGGGGGGCCCGGGGAGCTGTTTTTT.

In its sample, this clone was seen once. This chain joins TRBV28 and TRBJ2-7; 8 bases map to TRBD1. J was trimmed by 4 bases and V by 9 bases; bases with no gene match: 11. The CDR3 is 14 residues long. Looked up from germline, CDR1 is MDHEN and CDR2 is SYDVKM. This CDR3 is CASGQGASRYEQYF. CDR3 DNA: TGTGCCAGTGGCCAGGGGGCTAGTAGGTACGAGCAGTACTTC.

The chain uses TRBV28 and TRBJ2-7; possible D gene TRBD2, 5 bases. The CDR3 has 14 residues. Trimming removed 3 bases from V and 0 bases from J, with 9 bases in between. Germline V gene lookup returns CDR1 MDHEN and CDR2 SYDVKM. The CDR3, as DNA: TGTGCCAGCAGTTTTCGTGGAGGCTCCTACGAGCAGTACTTC. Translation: CASSFRGGSYEQYF. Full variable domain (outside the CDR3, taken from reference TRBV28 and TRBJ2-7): DVKVTQSSRYLVKRTGEKVFLECVQDMDHENMFWYRQDPGLGLRLIYFSYDVKMKEKGDIPEGYSVSREKKERFSLILESASTNQTSMYLCASSFRGGSYEQYFGPGTRLTVT.

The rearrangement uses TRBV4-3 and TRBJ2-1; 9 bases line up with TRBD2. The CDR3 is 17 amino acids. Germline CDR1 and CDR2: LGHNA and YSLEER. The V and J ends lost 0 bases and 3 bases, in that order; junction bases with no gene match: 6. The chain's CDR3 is CASSQDAGGRDYNEQFF. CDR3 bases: TGCGCCAGCAGCCAAGATGCCGGCGGGAGGGACTACAATGAGCAGTTCTTC.

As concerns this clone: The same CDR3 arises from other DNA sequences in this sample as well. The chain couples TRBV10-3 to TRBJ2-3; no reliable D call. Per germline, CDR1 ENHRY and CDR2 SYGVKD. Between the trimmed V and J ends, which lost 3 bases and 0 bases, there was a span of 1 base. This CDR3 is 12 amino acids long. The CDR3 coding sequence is TGTGCCATCAGTGATAGCACAGATACGCAGTATTTT. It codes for CAISDSTDTQYF.

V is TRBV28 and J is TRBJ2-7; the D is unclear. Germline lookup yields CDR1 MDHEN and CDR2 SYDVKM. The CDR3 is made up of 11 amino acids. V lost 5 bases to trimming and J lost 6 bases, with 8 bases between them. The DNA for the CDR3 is TGTGCCAGCAGTCATCCGGGCGAGCAGTACTTC. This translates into CASSHPGEQYF.

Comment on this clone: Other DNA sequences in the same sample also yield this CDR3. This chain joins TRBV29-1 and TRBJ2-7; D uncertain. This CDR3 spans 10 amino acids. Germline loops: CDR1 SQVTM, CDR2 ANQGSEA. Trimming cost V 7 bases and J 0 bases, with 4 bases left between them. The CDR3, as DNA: TGCAGCGCAGTCTCCTACGAGCAGTACTTC. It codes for CSAVSYEQYF.

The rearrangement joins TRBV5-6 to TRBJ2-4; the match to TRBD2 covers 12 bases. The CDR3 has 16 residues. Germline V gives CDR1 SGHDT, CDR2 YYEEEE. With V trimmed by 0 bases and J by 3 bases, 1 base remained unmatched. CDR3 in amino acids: CASSLELAGGKNIQYF. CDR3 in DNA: TGTGCCAGCAGCTTGGAACTAGCGGGAGGCAAAAACATTCAGTACTTC. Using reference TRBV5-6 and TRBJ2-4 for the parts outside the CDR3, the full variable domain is DAGVTQSPTHLIKTRGQQVTLRCSPKSGHDTVSWYQQALGQGPQFIFQYYEEEERQRGNFPDRFSGHQFPNYSSELNVNALLLGDSALYLCASSLELAGGKNIQYFGAGTRLSVL.